The present T cell receptor beta chain was sequenced within a study of T-cell memory formation after mild COVID-19. On the study more broadly: TCR clusters mostly belonged to single donors.

Regarding the study as a whole: Contracting CD8+ clones were enriched in EMRA, CD4+ mainly in CM and EM.

The germline CDR1 and CDR2 sequences are SGHRS and YFSETQ. Trimming shortened V by 1 base and J by 0 bases, and 6 bases separated the two germline ends. This CDR3 comprises 14 residues. The table lists this clonotype with a count of one. The antigen is not known. UMIs and sample barcodes were carried by the TCR alpha and TCR beta cDNA libraries that 5'RACE produced using constant-segment primers. One entry per CDR3 protein, called by TCRdb with MiXCR from the 5' RACE reads. Here the sample spans some 130,000 distinct CDR3 sequences, approximately 15% being singletons. This sequence was found in an adult woman who had mild COVID-19 (a few samples of this study predate the infection). Cell type and time point are not known. Input material: PBMCs or a T cell subset sorted from them (not recorded which). The rearrangement joins TRBV5-1 to TRBJ2-3; tentatively, D is TRBD1 (6 bases). CDR3 residues: CASSLRGSTDTQYF. DNA of the CDR3: TGCGCCAGCAGCTTGAGGGGGAGCACAGATACGCAGTATTTT.